A selection of T cell receptor beta chains follows, all from one sample in a study of cytomegalovirus exposure and HLA in healthy donors. Sequencing was performed with immunoSEQ multiplex PCR; in TCRdb, only in-frame clones are kept and a portion is missing. This sample has some 150,000 clones, with approximately 76% found just once. The specimen sequenced was PBMCs. Receptor source: a man aged 60-69 years in good health and CMV-seronegative. CDR3s include the opening cysteine and the closing phenylalanine or tryptophan. The D gene is left open where the match is weak. Some rows mark clone size as missing; the rest say once, few, many or name a class of expanded clone.

J gene: TRBJ2-7
D gene: NA
V gene: TRBV6-5
clone size: NA
CDR3 DNA: TGTGCCAGCAGTTCTTTGCAGCGGGCCTACGAGCAGTACTTC
CDR3 protein: CASSSLQRAYEQYF

J gene: TRBJ2-1
D gene: NA
V gene: TRBV5-1
clone size: NA
CDR3 DNA: TGCGCCAGCAGCTGGTTTGGGCAGCCGGGGTACAATGAGCAGTTCTTC
CDR3 protein: CASSWFGQPGYNEQFF

J gene: TRBJ2-7
D gene: TRBD2
V gene: TRBV2
clone size: few
CDR3 DNA: TGTGCCAGCATTAAGTCAACTAGCGGGGGGCCCGGCCGTCCCTACGAGCAGTACTTC
CDR3 protein: CASIKSTSGGPGRPYEQYF

J gene: TRBJ1-4
D gene: NA
V gene: TRBV25-1
clone size: NA
CDR3 DNA: TGTGCCAGCAGTGAATGGGGAGGTTGGGAAAAACTGTTTTTT
CDR3 protein: CASSEWGGWEKLFF

J gene: TRBJ2-7
D gene: NA
V gene: TRBV27
clone size: few
CDR3 DNA: TGTGCCAGCAGACCCAACAGGGTTCCCTACGAGCAGTACTTC
CDR3 protein: CASRPNRVPYEQYF

J gene: TRBJ2-2
D gene: NA
V gene: TRBV7-7
clone size: NA
CDR3 DNA: TGTGCCAGCAGCCCGACGGGGAACACCGGGGAGCTGTTTTTT
CDR3 protein: CASSPTGNTGELFF

J gene: TRBJ2-3
D gene: NA
V gene: TRBV11-3
clone size: NA
CDR3 DNA: TGTGCCAGCAGCTTCTCGGGAAGCACAGATACGCAGTATTTT
CDR3 protein: CASSFSGSTDTQYF

J gene: TRBJ2-7
D gene: NA
V gene: TRBV25-1
clone size: NA
CDR3 DNA: TGTGCCGCCTGGTGGAGGCCCTACGAGCAGTACTTC
CDR3 protein: CAAWWRPYEQYF

J gene: TRBJ2-5
D gene: TRBD1
V gene: TRBV5-4
clone size: NA
CDR3 DNA: TGTGCCAGCAGCCGGGGACAGAACCAAGAGACCCAGTACTTC
CDR3 protein: CASSRGQNQETQYF

J gene: TRBJ2-5
D gene: NA
V gene: TRBV15
clone size: NA
CDR3 DNA: TGTGCCACCAGCAGAGATCGGTCCCAAGAGACCCAGTACTTC
CDR3 protein: CATSRDRSQETQYF

J gene: TRBJ1-4
D gene: TRBD1
V gene: TRBV2
clone size: NA
CDR3 DNA: TGTGCCAGCAGTGGAGGACAGGTCTCTGAAAAACTGTTTTTT
CDR3 protein: CASSGGQVSEKLFF

J gene: TRBJ2-1
D gene: NA
V gene: TRBV9
clone size: few
CDR3 DNA: TGTGCCAGCAGCGTCGGAGATTCCTACAATGAGCAGTTCTTC
CDR3 protein: CASSVGDSYNEQFF

J gene: TRBJ1-2
D gene: NA
V gene: TRBV4-3
clone size: NA
CDR3 DNA: TGCGCCAGCAGCCATGTGACAGGATCGAGGTATGGCTACACCTTC
CDR3 protein: CASSHVTGSRYGYTF

J gene: TRBJ2-5
D gene: TRBD2
V gene: TRBV6-5
clone size: NA
CDR3 DNA: TGTGCCAGCAGTCCCCTTGCGGGAGGGCTGGAGACCCAGTACTTC
CDR3 protein: CASSPLAGGLETQYF

J gene: TRBJ1-2
D gene: NA
V gene: TRBV15
clone size: NA
CDR3 DNA: TGTGCCACCAGCAGAAACCGAGGGCCGGACTATGGCTACACCTTC
CDR3 protein: CATSRNRGPDYGYTF

J gene: TRBJ1-5
D gene: TRBD1
V gene: TRBV6-1
clone size: NA
CDR3 DNA: TGTGCCAGCAGTGAAGGCCAGGGGGCTTGGAATCAGCCCCAGCATTTT
CDR3 protein: CASSEGQGAWNQPQHF

J gene: TRBJ1-1
D gene: TRBD1
V gene: TRBV6-6
clone size: NA
CDR3 DNA: TGTGCCAGCAGACAGGGGGCGGTCACTGAAGCTTTCTTT
CDR3 protein: CASRQGAVTEAFF

J gene: TRBJ1-3
D gene: TRBD1
V gene: TRBV30
clone size: NA
CDR3 DNA: TGTGCCTGGAGCCAGGGGGTCGCAGGAAACACCATATATTTT
CDR3 protein: CAWSQGVAGNTIYF

J gene: TRBJ1-2
D gene: TRBD1
V gene: TRBV5-6
clone size: NA
CDR3 DNA: TGTGCCAGCAGCTTGGGGACAGGGGGTAGCTATGGCTACACCTTC
CDR3 protein: CASSLGTGGSYGYTF

J gene: TRBJ2-5
D gene: TRBD2
V gene: TRBV4-1
clone size: NA
CDR3 DNA: TGCGCCAGCAGCCAAGGAAGGCTAGCGGGGGCTGTAACCCAGTACTTC
CDR3 protein: CASSQGRLAGAVTQYF

J gene: TRBJ1-1
D gene: NA
V gene: TRBV6-5
clone size: once
CDR3 DNA: TGTGCCAGCAGACAGCATAACACTGAAGGAGCTTTCTTT
CDR3 protein: CASRQHNTEGAFF

J gene: TRBJ1-1
D gene: TRBD1
V gene: TRBV29-1
clone size: once
CDR3 DNA: TGCAGCGTTGAACAGAACAGGGGGCGGACTGAAGCTTTCTTT
CDR3 protein: CSVEQNRGRTEAFF

J gene: TRBJ2-5
D gene: NA
V gene: TRBV29-1
clone size: NA
CDR3 DNA: TGCAGCGTTGTTCCCAGGGCGGAGACCCAGTACTTC
CDR3 protein: CSVVPRAETQYF

J gene: TRBJ2-7
D gene: NA
V gene: TRBV30
clone size: NA
CDR3 DNA: TGTGCCTGGTCCCCCGGTGGAGGTTGGTACTTC
CDR3 protein: CAWSPGGGWYF

J gene: TRBJ2-7
D gene: TRBD2
V gene: TRBV7-2
clone size: NA
CDR3 DNA: TGTGCCAGCAGCTACACTAGCGGGAGCTACTACGAGCAGTACTTC
CDR3 protein: CASSYTSGSYYEQYF

J gene: TRBJ2-3
D gene: TRBD2
V gene: TRBV7-6
clone size: NA
CDR3 DNA: TGTGCCAGCAGCGTTAGCGGGAGCGCAGATACGCAGTATTTT
CDR3 protein: CASSVSGSADTQYF

J gene: TRBJ2-5
D gene: TRBD2
V gene: TRBV11-2
clone size: once
CDR3 DNA: TGTGCCAGCAGCTTAGATCTAGCGGAGAACCAAGAGACCCAGTACTTC
CDR3 protein: CASSLDLAENQETQYF

J gene: TRBJ2-2
D gene: NA
V gene: TRBV19
clone size: NA
CDR3 DNA: TGTGCCAGTACCGCTCTTGCCCGGGGTCGAGACGGGGAGCTGTTTTTT
CDR3 protein: CASTALARGRDGELFF

J gene: TRBJ2-2
D gene: NA
V gene: TRBV29-1
clone size: NA
CDR3 DNA: TGCAGCCCGGGCACCGGGGAGCTGTTTTTT
CDR3 protein: CSPGTGELFF

J gene: TRBJ2-7
D gene: NA
V gene: TRBV7-2
clone size: few
CDR3 DNA: TGTGCCAGCAGCTCCGTTTCCTACGAGCAGTACTTC
CDR3 protein: CASSSVSYEQYF

J gene: TRBJ2-7
D gene: TRBD1
V gene: TRBV7-9
clone size: NA
CDR3 DNA: TGTGCCAGCAGCCCCGGGACAGGGGGTCCCTACGAGCAGTACTTC
CDR3 protein: CASSPGTGGPYEQYF

J gene: TRBJ2-7
D gene: NA
V gene: TRBV5-8
clone size: NA
CDR3 DNA: TGTGCCAGCAGCTCCGAGCGCCCCTACGAGCAGTACTTC
CDR3 protein: CASSSERPYEQYF

J gene: TRBJ2-1
D gene: NA
V gene: TRBV27
clone size: few
CDR3 DNA: TGTGCCAGCACACGGGACACCCAATCCTACAATGAGCAGTTCTTC
CDR3 protein: CASTRDTQSYNEQFF

J gene: TRBJ1-1
D gene: NA
V gene: TRBV9
clone size: NA
CDR3 DNA: TGTGCCAGCAGCGTAGCCATACAGGCCACTGAAGCTTTCTTT
CDR3 protein: CASSVAIQATEAFF

J gene: TRBJ1-1
D gene: NA
V gene: TRBV11-2
clone size: few
CDR3 DNA: TGTGCCAGCAGCTTAGATCGGAGCACTGAAGCTTTCTTT
CDR3 protein: CASSLDRSTEAFF

J gene: TRBJ1-3
D gene: NA
V gene: TRBV2
clone size: once
CDR3 DNA: TGTGCCAGCAGTAGTGCGGGCGGAAACACCATATATTTT
CDR3 protein: CASSSAGGNTIYF

J gene: TRBJ2-3
D gene: NA
V gene: TRBV15
clone size: few
CDR3 DNA: TGTGCCACCAGCCGCGGGACTCCTGGCACAGATACGCAGTATTTT
CDR3 protein: CATSRGTPGTDTQYF

J gene: TRBJ1-1
D gene: TRBD1
V gene: TRBV5-1
clone size: NA
CDR3 DNA: TGCGCCAGCAGCACGGACAGGGGAGTTACTGAAGCTTTCTTT
CDR3 protein: CASSTDRGVTEAFF

J gene: TRBJ2-1
D gene: NA
V gene: TRBV7-2
clone size: NA
CDR3 DNA: TGTGCCAGCAGCCCACCCGCACAACACCACAATGAGCAGTTCTTC
CDR3 protein: CASSPPAQHHNEQFF

J gene: TRBJ2-3
D gene: TRBD1
V gene: TRBV28
clone size: NA
CDR3 DNA: TGTGCCAGTTGGACAGGGGTAAATCAGTATTTT
CDR3 protein: CASWTGVNQYF

J gene: TRBJ2-6
D gene: NA
V gene: TRBV6-4
clone size: NA
CDR3 DNA: TGTGCCAGCAGTGACTCTAGCTCTGGGGCCAACGTCCTGACTTTC
CDR3 protein: CASSDSSSGANVLTF

J gene: TRBJ1-5
D gene: NA
V gene: TRBV19
clone size: NA
CDR3 DNA: TGTGCCAGTACCCCCGGGGGAAATCAGCCCCAGCATTTT
CDR3 protein: CASTPGGNQPQHF

J gene: TRBJ2-5
D gene: TRBD1
V gene: TRBV9
clone size: NA
CDR3 DNA: TGTACCAGCAGCGTAGCCCCGACAGGGATCCAAGAGACCCAGTACTTC
CDR3 protein: CTSSVAPTGIQETQYF

J gene: TRBJ1-2
D gene: TRBD1
V gene: TRBV19
clone size: NA
CDR3 DNA: TGTGCCACCCGGGACAGGGCTTTTGTCTATGGCTACACCTTC
CDR3 protein: CATRDRAFVYGYTF

J gene: TRBJ2-1
D gene: NA
V gene: TRBV28
clone size: NA
CDR3 DNA: TGTGCCAGCAGTCCGCCGGGACTGGAGAATGAGCAGTTCTTC
CDR3 protein: CASSPPGLENEQFF

J gene: TRBJ2-5
D gene: NA
V gene: TRBV11-3
clone size: NA
CDR3 DNA: TGTGCCAGCAGCTCCGGGGAGACCCAGTACTTC
CDR3 protein: CASSSGETQYF